Below, 6 T cell receptor beta chains from the same sample are listed, as sequenced in a study of technical replicates of blood from several donors. Profiling relied on immunoSEQ multiplex PCR, and the TCRdb table lists in-frame clones only, not all of them. The profile shows under 80,000 clones, roughly 90% of them singletons. The sample was PBMCs. These receptor sequences come from a human donor in good health. Some clones in this sample may be carry-over from other donors' samples.

V and J are TRBV6-6 and TRBJ1-6, with D uncertain. CDR1 is MNHNY and CDR2 is SVGAGI in the germline V gene (reference sequence). Between the trimmed V and J ends, which lost 6 bases and 4 bases, there was a span of 4 bases. The CDR3 totals 12 residues. CDR3 DNA: TGTGCCAGCAGCCATTATAATTCACCCCTCCACTTT. This encodes CASSHYNSPLHF.

This chain joins TRBV7-9 and TRBJ2-7; D remains ambiguous. V lost 4 bases and J 7 bases, leaving 8 bases between the germline ends. The CDR3 is made up of 11 amino acids. The V gene's germline CDR1 is SEHNR and CDR2 FQNEAQ (reference sequence). CDR3 residues: CASSSLREQYF. Here the CDR3 DNA reads TGTGCCAGCAGCTCCCTACGGGAGCAGTACTTC.

The genes are TRBV5-4 and TRBJ2-3; no clear D gene. Per germline, CDR1 SGHNT and CDR2 YYREEE (reference sequence). Between the trimmed V and J ends, which lost 3 bases and 6 bases, there was a span of 11 bases. The CDR3 runs 13 residues. CDR3 amino acids: CASSSAATDTQYF. The CDR3 nucleotides read TGTGCCAGCAGCTCGGCGGCGACGGATACGCAGTATTTT.

The V call is TRBV5-1, the J call TRBJ2-5; D is undetermined. The germline V and J ends were trimmed by 0 bases and 5 bases, with 14 bases remaining between them. Germline CDR1 SGHRS, CDR2 YFSETQ. The CDR3 length is 15 residues. Written as DNA, the CDR3 is TGCGCCAGCAGCTTGGGTATCCCAAAGAGGGAGACCCAGTACTTC. Amino acid sequence: CASSLGIPKRETQYF.

The DNA for the CDR3 is TGTGCCAGCTCACCAGGGCCCCCATACGAGCAGTACTTC. This encodes CASSPGPPYEQYF. V is TRBV18 and J is TRBJ2-7; no clear D gene. The V gene's germline CDR1 is KGHSH and CDR2 LQKENI. The CDR3 loop spans 13 amino acids. Trimming left V 2 bases short and J 4 bases short, with 9 bases between. Full variable domain (outside the CDR3, taken from reference TRBV18 and TRBJ2-7): NAGVMQNPRHLVRRRGQEARLRCSPMKGHSHVYWYRQLPEEGLKFMVYLQKENIIDESGMPKERFSAEFPKEGPSILRIQQVVRGDSAAYFCASSPGPPYEQYFGPGTRLTVT.

The chain uses TRBV10-3 and TRBJ1-4; 8 nucleotides line up with TRBD1. J was trimmed by 3 bases and V by 0 bases; bases with no gene match: 6. Germline CDR1 ENHRY, CDR2 SYGVKD. There are 17 residues in the CDR3. CDR3: CAISESTRQGPNEKLFF. CDR3 coding DNA: TGTGCCATCAGTGAGTCGACGAGACAGGGGCCTAATGAAAAACTGTTTTTT.